This entry lists 18 T cell receptor beta chains sequenced from one sample in a study of blood T cell repertoires in COVID-19 (TCRdb year 2020). Library method: the immunoSEQ multiplex PCR assay. Not all clones reach the TCRdb copy of this immuneACCESS table, which keeps in-frame sequences only. Checked studies attribute under half of the gap to unresolved V genes and leave the rest unexplained. This sample comprises over 300,000 clones, approximately 85% of them detected only once. Just over 7% of the sample lies in the top ten. The material sequenced was peripheral blood. The source is a human donor in a cohort sampled during active COVID-19.

The V and J genes are TRBV7-9 and TRBJ2-2; 8 bases fit TRBD2. This CDR3 has 17 amino acids. In germline, CDR1 is SEHNR, CDR2 FQNEAQ (reference sequence). After removal of 3 bases from V and 1 base from J, the junction contained 7 bases not matched to a gene. As DNA, the CDR3 is TGTGCCAGCAGCTTGCGGGGGGCCACGAAGAACACCGGGGAGCTGTTTTTT. Its protein product is CASSLRGATKNTGELFF.

This chain links TRBV6-5 with TRBJ2-7; D may be TRBD2 (5 bases). The CDR3 length is 12 residues. The ends were cut back, 6 bases at V and 0 bases at J, with 6 bases in the middle. Germline V CDR1 and CDR2: MNHEY, SVGAGI. The CDR3 here is CASRGLSYEQYF. DNA of the CDR3: TGTGCCAGCAGAGGACTCTCCTACGAGCAGTACTTC.

In this sample, this clone turned up a few times. The chain joins TRBV5-6 to TRBJ2-7; D is uncertain. The CDR3 length is 11 residues. The ends were cut back, 2 bases at V and 2 bases at J, with 2 bases in the middle. CDR1 SGHDT and CDR2 YYEEEE come from the germline V gene. The DNA of the CDR3 is TGTGCCAGCAGCTTCACCTACGAGCAGTACTTC. Translating it yields CASSFTYEQYF.

V and J are TRBV27 and TRBJ2-7; 8 positions agree with TRBD1. This CDR3 is built from 14 residues. J was trimmed by 1 base and V by 8 bases; bases with no gene match: 7. Germline V gene sequence: CDR1 MNHEY, CDR2 SMNVEV (reference sequence). For the CDR3, the DNA is TGTGCCAGCCTTCCGACAGGGGCGTCCTACGAGCAGTACTTC. Residues: CASLPTGASYEQYF.

As for this clone: Relative to the germline gene, one junction end is altered; a read error may explain this. The chain couples TRBV19 to TRBJ1-1; D perhaps matches TRBD1 (6 bases). Germline assignment: CDR1 LNHDA and CDR2 SQIVND (reference sequence). The CDR3 sequence is 16 residues long. In DNA form, the CDR3 reads TGTGCCAGTAGTTTAGAGGAGGACAGATTGAACACTGAAGCTTTCTTT. Residues: CASSLEEDRLNTEAFF.

The chain has TRBV6-5 and TRBJ1-5; TRBD1 matches 7 bases. Per the germline V gene, CDR1 is MNHEY and CDR2 is SVGAGI. This CDR3 has 14 amino acids. Germline trimming cut 4 bases from V and 4 bases from J; bases unmatched to any gene: 4. The CDR3 sequence is CASSWSGGNQPQHF. The CDR3, as DNA: TGTGCCAGCAGTTGGTCAGGGGGGAATCAGCCCCAGCATTTT.

V and J are TRBV6-5 and TRBJ2-3; D remains unclear. Germline V CDR1 and CDR2: MNHEY, SVGAGI. The CDR3 sequence is 13 residues long. Trimming cost V 0 bases and J 4 bases, with 5 bases left between them. The CDR3 loop reads CASSYSTADTQYF. The CDR3 nucleotides are TGTGCCAGCAGTTACTCCACGGCAGATACGCAGTATTTT.

The V gene is TRBV9, the J gene TRBJ2-2, with D possibly being TRBD2 (6 bases). Trimming removed 0 bases at V and 3 bases at J, with 9 bases between. The CDR3 loop spans 15 amino acids. The V gene's germline CDR1 is SGDLS and CDR2 YYNGEE. The CDR3 region has the DNA TGTGCCAGCAGCGTAGACTCTAGCGACACCGGGGAGCTGTTTTTT. This translates into CASSVDSSDTGELFF.

The V gene is TRBV6-5, the J gene TRBJ1-2, with TRBD1 matching over 8 bases. Trimming cost V 1 base and J 8 bases; bases outside gene matches: 9. Germline V gene sequence: CDR1 MNHEY, CDR2 SVGAGI. The CDR3 sequence is 15 residues long. CDR3 in DNA: TGTGCCAGCAGTTACTTGGCAGGGGGCTGGAGCGGCTACACCTTC. The encoded protein is CASSYLAGGWSGYTF.

The chain employs TRBV30 and TRBJ1-2; TRBD1 is a possible D gene (6 bases). Trimming removed 0 bases from V and 3 bases from J, with 14 bases in between. This CDR3 comprises 15 residues. Germline assignment: CDR1 GTSNPN and CDR2 SVGIG (reference sequence). Here the CDR3 DNA reads TGTGCCTGGAGTGTACCGGGGGGGACACACTATGGCTACACCTTC. This encodes CAWSVPGGTHYGYTF.

The rearrangement uses TRBV6-1 and TRBJ2-2; 13 nucleotides line up with TRBD2. V dropped 4 bases and J dropped 4; count of bases not matched to a gene: 9. The CDR3 is 18 residues long. CDR1 is MNHNS and CDR2 is SASEGT in the germline V gene. The CDR3, as DNA: TGTGCCAGCAGTGGCGGGACTAGCGGGGAAAGGGGCACCGGGGAGCTGTTTTTT. Translation: CASSGGTSGERGTGELFF.

The rearrangement links TRBV6-1 to TRBJ1-2; D gene unclear. V was clipped by 2 bases and J by 8 bases, with 12 bases between them. This CDR3 spans 13 amino acids. Germline values: CDR1 MNHNS, CDR2 SASEGT. CDR3 DNA: TGTGCCAGCAGTGAACCTCTCCGGAGGGGCTACACCTTC. It codes for CASSEPLRRGYTF.

The CDR3 coding sequence is TGTGCCAGCAGCCCCCGGGGACTAGACGACGAGCAGTACTTC. Translating gives CASSPRGLDDEQYF. The chain recombines TRBV7-3 with TRBJ2-7, with 8 bases matching TRBD2. This CDR3 is 14 amino acids long. The germline V gene encodes CDR1 SGHTA and CDR2 FQGTGA. Unmatched junction bases numbered 8, after V lost 5 bases and J lost 5 bases.

This chain links TRBV5-1 with TRBJ1-2; D may be TRBD1 (6 bases). Germline CDR1 and CDR2: SGHRS and YFSETQ. V gave up 2 bases and J gave up 8 bases, with 13 bases separating them. There are 13 residues in the CDR3. The CDR3 nucleotides read TGCGCCAGCAGCTTAGGGGGTTCTTGGGGCTACACCTTC. Amino acids: CASSLGGSWGYTF.

The chain has TRBV24-1 and TRBJ2-3, with D perhaps TRBD1 (6 bases). Trimming pared 9 bases from V and 5 bases from J, leaving 8 bases between. Germline V gene lookup returns CDR1 KGHDR and CDR2 SFDVKD. The CDR3 has 11 amino acids. Here the CDR3 reads CATGRGDTQYF. CDR3 DNA sequence: TGTGCCACCGGCAGGGGAGATACGCAGTATTTT.

This chain connects TRBV30 to TRBJ1-2; the match to TRBD1 covers 10 bases. The germline gives CDR1 GTSNPN, CDR2 SVGIG (reference sequence). V shed 2 bases, J shed 6 bases, and the junction held 6 bases outside the gene matches. The CDR3 is 14 residues long. This CDR3 is CAWSSSGTGDGYTF. In DNA, the CDR3 is TGTGCCTGGAGTTCTTCCGGGACAGGGGATGGCTACACCTTC.

The genes are TRBV30 and TRBJ1-1; 9 positions match TRBD1. Germline trimming cut 1 base from V and 0 bases from J; bases unmatched to any gene: 3. Germline values: CDR1 GTSNPN, CDR2 SVGIG (reference sequence). CDR3 size: 15 residues. CDR3 protein: CAWSAGQGMNTEAFF. The CDR3 nucleotides read TGTGCCTGGAGTGCCGGACAGGGGATGAACACTGAAGCTTTCTTT.

The chain combines TRBV5-5 with TRBJ2-5; 10 bases are a match to TRBD2. The CDR3 sequence is 17 residues long. V lost 0 bases to trimming and J lost 1 base; unmatched junction nucleotides: 6. The germline V gene encodes CDR1 SGHKS and CDR2 YYEKEE (reference sequence). The DNA of the CDR3 is TGTGCCAGCAGCTTGGCCGGAGCGGGGGGGCCCCAAGAGACCCAGTACTTC. Protein: CASSLAGAGGPQETQYF.